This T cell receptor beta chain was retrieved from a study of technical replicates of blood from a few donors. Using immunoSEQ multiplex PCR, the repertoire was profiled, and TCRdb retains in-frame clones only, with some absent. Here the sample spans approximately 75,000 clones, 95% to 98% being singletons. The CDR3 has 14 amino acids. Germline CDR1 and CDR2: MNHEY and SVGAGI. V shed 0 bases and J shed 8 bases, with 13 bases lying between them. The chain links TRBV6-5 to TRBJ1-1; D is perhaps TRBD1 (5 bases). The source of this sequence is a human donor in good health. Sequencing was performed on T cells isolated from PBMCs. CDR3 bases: TGTGCCAGCAGTTACTCGAGACAGCAAGGGGAAGCTTTCTTT. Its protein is CASSYSRQQGEAFF.